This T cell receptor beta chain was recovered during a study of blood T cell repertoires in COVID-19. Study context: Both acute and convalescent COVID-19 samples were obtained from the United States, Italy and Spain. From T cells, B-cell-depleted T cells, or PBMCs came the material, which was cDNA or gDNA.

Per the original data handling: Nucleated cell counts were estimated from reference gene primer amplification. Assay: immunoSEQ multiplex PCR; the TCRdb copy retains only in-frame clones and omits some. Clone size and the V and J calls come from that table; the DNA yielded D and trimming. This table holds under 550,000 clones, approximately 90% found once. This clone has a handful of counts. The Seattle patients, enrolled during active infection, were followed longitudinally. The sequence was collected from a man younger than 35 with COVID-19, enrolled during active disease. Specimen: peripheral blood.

CDR3 in amino acids: CASSFGLGTDTQYF. In nucleotides, the CDR3 is TGTGCCAGCAGCTTTGGACTAGGCACAGATACGCAGTATTTT. J is TRBJ2-3 and V is TRBV7-3; TRBD2 aligns across 7 bases. Germline assignment: CDR1 SGHTA and CDR2 FQGTGA. V lost 3 bases and J lost 1; bases outside the gene matches: 1. The CDR3 length is 14 residues.